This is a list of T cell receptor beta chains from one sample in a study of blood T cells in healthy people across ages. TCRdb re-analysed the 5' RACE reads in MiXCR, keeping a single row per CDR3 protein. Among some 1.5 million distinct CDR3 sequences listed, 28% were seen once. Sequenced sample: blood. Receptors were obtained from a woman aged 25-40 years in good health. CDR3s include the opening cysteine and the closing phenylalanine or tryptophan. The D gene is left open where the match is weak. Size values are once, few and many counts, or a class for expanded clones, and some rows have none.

TGTGCCAGCAGCTTAGCAGATTTCTATGGCTACACCTTC	CASSLADFYGYTF	NA	NA	TRBV13	TRBJ1-2
TGCAGTGCTGCACAGGGACTCGGGAGCAATCAGCCCCAGCATTTT	CSAAQGLGSNQPQHF	few	NA	TRBV20-1	TRBJ1-5
TGCGCCAGCAGCCCATCTGGGGGATCAACTGAAGCTTTCTTT	CASSPSGGSTEAFF	NA	NA	TRBV5-1	TRBJ1-1
TGTGCCAGCACCGAAATGAGAACAACAACCCAAGGGAGTCAGCCCCAGCATTTT	CASTEMRTTTQGSQPQHF	NA	NA	TRBV6-1	TRBJ1-5
TGCGCCAGCAGCGGGACTGGAGGGGTGGGTGAGCAGTTCTTC	CASSGTGGVGEQFF	NA	NA	TRBV5-1	TRBJ2-1
TGTGCCAGCAGCCAGCGGCGGGGAGGGGAGACCCAGTACTTC	CASSQRRGGETQYF	few	TRBD2	TRBV14	TRBJ2-5
TGTGCCAGCAGCCAAGGTCAGGCGACGACTTACGAGCAGTACTTC	CASSQGQATTYEQYF	NA	NA	TRBV3-1	TRBJ2-7
TGTGCCAGCAGCCTCCGGGACAGGGAGGGGGTCTTC	CASSLRDREGVF	NA	TRBD1	TRBV7-9	TRBJ2-1
TGCAGTGCCAGTACACCGAACTATGGCTACACCTTC	CSASTPNYGYTF	few	NA	TRBV20-1	TRBJ1-2
TGTGCCGCCGGGACAGAAATCCTCCATGGCTACACCTTC	CAAGTEILHGYTF	NA	TRBD1	TRBV6-5	TRBJ1-2
TGCAGTGCTAAGGGGGAGGGTAATCAGCCCCAGCATTTT	CSAKGEGNQPQHF	few	NA	TRBV20-1	TRBJ1-5
TGTGCCAACAGCTTAGTGGCTTTCGTCGCTCTGGGCACAGATACGCAGTATTTT	CANSLVAFVALGTDTQYF	few	NA	TRBV7-2	TRBJ2-3
TGCAGTGCCCCCCTGGGAGGGACTAGTGACGGCGATACGCAGTATTTT	CSAPLGGTSDGDTQYF	NA	TRBD2	TRBV20-1	TRBJ2-3
TGCGCCAGCAGCCAAGATTCAACCCGGTCAGGCAATTCACCCCTCCACTTT	CASSQDSTRSGNSPLHF	few	NA	TRBV4-1	TRBJ1-6
TGTGCCACACTGGGGACTAGCGGGGCAGGAGATACGCAGTATTTT	CATLGTSGAGDTQYF	NA	TRBD2	TRBV6-2/TRBV6-3	TRBJ2-3
TGTGCCAGCAGCCAGAGTCGCGGGGACTCTAACTACAATGAGCAGTTCTTC	CASSQSRGDSNYNEQFF	NA	NA	TRBV7-8	TRBJ2-1
TGTGCCACCAGTGATTTTGACAGAGACTATGGCTACACCTTC	CATSDFDRDYGYTF	NA	NA	TRBV24-1	TRBJ1-2
TGTGCCATCAGTTCCGGGACTCCCGGCGAGCAGTACTTC	CAISSGTPGEQYF	many	NA	TRBV10-3	TRBJ2-7
TGTGCCAGCTCATTCTCCGGGACAGGGGGCACGAATGAGCAGTTCTTC	CASSFSGTGGTNEQFF	many	TRBD1	TRBV18	TRBJ2-1
TGCAGCGTTGATATGGGACAGGGTCTCGAGCAGTACTTC	CSVDMGQGLEQYF	many	TRBD1	TRBV29-1	TRBJ2-7
TGTGCCAGCAGCTTAGATGAGGGCCAGCCCCAGCATTTT	CASSLDEGQPQHF	many	NA	TRBV7-9	TRBJ1-5
TGCAGCGTTGTAAGGGACAGGTTACCTTACGAGCAGTACTTC	CSVVRDRLPYEQYF	NA	TRBD1	TRBV29-1	TRBJ2-7
TGTGCCAGCAGCTTAGTCTACTTAGGACAGACCTACGAGCAGTACTTC	CASSLVYLGQTYEQYF	few	NA	TRBV7-2	TRBJ2-7
TGTGCCACCAGCAGGGATACCTCAGGAAACACCATATATTTT	CATSRDTSGNTIYF	NA	NA	TRBV15	TRBJ1-3
TGTGCCAGCAGCTTCAGCTCCTGCGAGCAGTACTTC	CASSFSSCEQYF	NA	NA	TRBV3-1	TRBJ2-7
TGTGCCAGCAGCGCCACTAGCGGGGGGGGGTCTACGCAGTATTTT	CASSATSGGGSTQYF	NA	TRBD2	TRBV9	TRBJ2-3
TGTGCCAGCAGTTTCGCAGGGCGGAGGGATGGCTACACCTTC	CASSFAGRRDGYTF	few	NA	TRBV12-3/TRBV12-4	TRBJ1-2
TGTGCCATCCGAGGACAGGTGGATTCACCCCTCCACTTT	CAIRGQVDSPLHF	few	TRBD1	TRBV10-3	TRBJ1-6
TGTGCCAGCAGTTTACTGCAGTTGGGCGAGCAGTACTTC	CASSLLQLGEQYF	few	NA	TRBV28	TRBJ2-7
TGTGCCAGCAGCTTGGGCGGGCGAAAACTGTTTTTT	CASSLGGRKLFF	many	NA	TRBV5-6	TRBJ1-4
TGTGCCAGCAGCTTGGTGGAGGGGGCGAGCTACAATGAGCAGTTCTTC	CASSLVEGASYNEQFF	NA	NA	TRBV5-6	TRBJ2-1
TGTGCCAGCAGCGGGCAGAGCCTACACACAGATACGCAGTATTTT	CASSGQSLHTDTQYF	few	NA	TRBV7-6	TRBJ2-3
TGTGCCAGCAGACTGACTAGCTCCTACGAGCAGTACTTC	CASRLTSSYEQYF	few	NA	TRBV28	TRBJ2-7
TGTGCCAGCAGCCCCAGCGGGAGTCAAGATACGCAGTATTTT	CASSPSGSQDTQYF	NA	TRBD2	TRBV7-2	TRBJ2-3
TGTGCCAGCAGCCAACTAACAGGGACAGAAGAGCAGTTCTTC	CASSQLTGTEEQFF	NA	TRBD1	TRBV9	TRBJ2-1
TGCGCCAGCAGCTTCGCGAGGGCCCAGTACTTC	CASSFARAQYF	NA	NA	TRBV5-1	TRBJ2-5
TGCAGTGCTGCGACTAGCGGGGGGGTTAATGAGCAGTTCTTC	CSAATSGGVNEQFF	few	TRBD2	TRBV20-1	TRBJ2-1
TGTGCCAGCAGTCCGCTCAGGGGGCGAAACTCCTACGAGCAGTACTTC	CASSPLRGRNSYEQYF	few	TRBD1	TRBV2	TRBJ2-7
TGTTCCAGCCGGGACAGCCCCAAAGAGACCCAGTACTTC	CSSRDSPKETQYF	many	TRBD1	TRBV6-4	TRBJ2-5
TGTGCCAGCAGCTCAGGGACCTTTAGAGAGACCCGGTACTTC	CASSSGTFRETRYF	NA	NA	TRBV7-7	TRBJ2-5
TGTGCCAGCTCACAAACAGGGGGGAACACTGAAGCTTTCTTT	CASSQTGGNTEAFF	few	TRBD1	TRBV18	TRBJ1-1
TGCGCCAGCAGCCAAGAGGTTACACGTCAGCCCCAGCATTTT	CASSQEVTRQPQHF	NA	NA	TRBV4-3	TRBJ1-5
TGCGCCAGCAGCTTGGCCGGGACAGGGGGAAAACTGTTTTTT	CASSLAGTGGKLFF	few	TRBD1	TRBV5-1	TRBJ1-4
TGCGCCAGCAGGCCCTTCGAGTCGAACACTGAAGCTTTCTTT	CASRPFESNTEAFF	few	NA	TRBV4-1	TRBJ1-1
TGTGCTAGTGGTTTGTCACTATTCAATGAGCAGTTCTTC	CASGLSLFNEQFF	NA	NA	TRBV12-5	TRBJ2-1
TGTGCCAGCAGCTTGTCGGGACTAGCGGGCCAAGAGACCCAGTACTTC	CASSLSGLAGQETQYF	many	TRBD2	TRBV7-2	TRBJ2-5
TGTGCCAGCAGTCTCAGTGACAGGTCCTCCTACGAGCAGTACTTC	CASSLSDRSSYEQYF	many	NA	TRBV12-3/TRBV12-4	TRBJ2-7
TGCGCCAGCAGCCAAGATGAGAGGAAGGCAACTAATGAAAAACTGTTTTTT	CASSQDERKATNEKLFF	many	NA	TRBV4-3	TRBJ1-4
TGTGCCAGCAGTGAAGCCTTTTACTACGAGCAGTACTTC	CASSEAFYYEQYF	few	NA	TRBV2	TRBJ2-7
TGTGCCAGCGGGCCAGGAGAGGAAAAACTGTTTTTT	CASGPGEEKLFF	NA	NA	TRBV7-4	TRBJ1-4
TGTGCCAGCAGTTACGGTCCCAGGGGGTATCAGCCCCAGCATTTT	CASSYGPRGYQPQHF	NA	TRBD1	TRBV6-2/TRBV6-3	TRBJ1-5
TGTGCCAGCAGCTCCTTTGCGGGGGCGCGGCAAGAGACCCAGTACTTC	CASSSFAGARQETQYF	few	NA	TRBV7-4	TRBJ2-5
TGCGCCAGCAGCTTGTGGGACAGGGACTATGGCTACACCTTC	CASSLWDRDYGYTF	few	TRBD1	TRBV5-1	TRBJ1-2
TGTGCCAGCAGAGCGGGTCCCGAGACCCAGTACTTC	CASRAGPETQYF	NA	NA	TRBV3-1	TRBJ2-5
TGTGCCAGCAGCGAAAGAGGGGTAGAAGAAAAACTGTTTTTT	CASSERGVEEKLFF	few	NA	TRBV5-4	TRBJ1-4
TGTGCCATCGGGACTAGCTCCTACGAGCAGTACTTC	CAIGTSSYEQYF	few	TRBD2	TRBV27	TRBJ2-7
TGTGCCAGCAGATGGGGGGCCCGCCAAGAGACCCAGTACTTC	CASRWGARQETQYF	few	NA	TRBV7-2	TRBJ2-5
TGTGCCAGCAGTGGCCGGACGGGTCGCAATGGCTACACCTTC	CASSGRTGRNGYTF	few	NA	TRBV2	TRBJ1-2
TGTGCCAGCAGCTTAGGGCTAGCGGGGCAGGGTACGCAGTATTTT	CASSLGLAGQGTQYF	few	TRBD2	TRBV7-3	TRBJ2-3
TGTGCCAGCAGCCGATATGAGGGGGACTCTGGGGCCAACGTCCTGACTTTC	CASSRYEGDSGANVLTF	NA	NA	TRBV4-2	TRBJ2-6